The 6 T cell receptor beta chains below were found in one sample sequenced in a study of T-cell reconstitution after alpha-beta-depleted transplantation in children. As it was prepared, the TCRbeta library received unique molecular identifiers. TCRdb re-derived calls from the PCR reads in MiXCR, one entry per CDR3 protein. The data hold a few hundred thousand distinct CDR3 sequences, with under 15% observed a single time. The sample in question was PBMCs, mostly from graft donor cells, obtained 360 days after TCRalphabeta/CD19-depleted stem cell transplant. The receptors were sampled from a male patient younger than 18 who had a stem cell transplant for acute myeloid leukemia, so the T cells may come from the graft donor.

This clonotype was recorded many times. V is TRBV3-1 and J is TRBJ2-1; 9 bases line up with TRBD1. This CDR3 contains 19 residues. Germline trimming cut 0 bases from V and 4 bases from J; bases unmatched to any gene: 13. Germline CDR1 is LGHDT and CDR2 is YNNKEL (reference sequence). The CDR3 DNA sequence: TGTGCCAGCAGCCAAGATGGATTACTACAGGGGGCGTCTTACAATGAGCAGTTCTTC. Encoded protein: CASSQDGLLQGASYNEQFF.

This clonotype was counted between two and nine times. The rearrangement joins TRBV4-3 to TRBJ2-7, with TRBD1 identical over 7 bases. The CDR3 loop spans 15 amino acids. Germline V gene lookup returns CDR1 LGHNA and CDR2 YSLEER. V lost 3 bases, J lost 2 bases, and 7 bases stayed unmatched. The CDR3 protein is CASSHSRQGPYEQYF. For the CDR3, the DNA is TGCGCCAGCAGCCATTCTAGACAGGGACCCTACGAGCAGTACTTC.

This clonotype was detected only a few times. V usage is TRBV7-9 and J usage is TRBJ2-3, with D possibly being TRBD2 (5 bases). There are 16 residues in the CDR3. Trimming removed 5 bases at V and 0 bases at J, with 15 bases between. CDR1 SEHNR and CDR2 FQNEAQ come from the germline V gene (reference sequence). CDR3 sequence (DNA): TGTGCCAGCAGCCGATGGGTGGGAGCGAGCACAGATACGCAGTATTTT. Its translation: CASSRWVGASTDTQYF.

This clonotype was seen a handful of times. The V and J genes are TRBV6-1 and TRBJ2-3, with TRBD1 identical over 8 bases. Germline V lookup: CDR1 MNHNS, CDR2 SASEGT. Losses at the gene ends were 1 base for V and 4 bases for J; bases not matched to a gene: 16. The CDR3 contains 19 residues. The CDR3 loop reads CASSEGTGYGRGFSDTQYF. The DNA for the CDR3 is TGTGCCAGCAGTGAAGGGACAGGGTACGGGAGAGGATTCTCAGATACGCAGTATTTT.

Here the CDR3 DNA reads TGTGCCAGCAGTCCACTCGGGACAGGGAGGGATACGCAGTATTTT. This encodes CASSPLGTGRDTQYF. The rearrangement links TRBV6-5 to TRBJ2-3; the match to TRBD1 covers 9 bases. CDR3 size: 15 residues. V lost 5 bases to trimming and J lost 6 bases; unmatched junction nucleotides: 9. The germline V gene encodes CDR1 MNHEY and CDR2 SVGAGI.

The chain links TRBV3-1 to TRBJ2-7; the D gene could be TRBD1 or TRBD2 (5 bases each). CDR3 length: 14 amino acids. Trimming removed 4 bases at V and 3 bases at J, with 13 bases between. Germline V gene lookup returns CDR1 LGHDT and CDR2 YNNKEL (reference sequence). CDR3 region: CASSPPGRSYEQYF. The CDR3 DNA is TGTGCCAGCAGCCCCCCGGGACGGAGCTACGAGCAGTACTTC.